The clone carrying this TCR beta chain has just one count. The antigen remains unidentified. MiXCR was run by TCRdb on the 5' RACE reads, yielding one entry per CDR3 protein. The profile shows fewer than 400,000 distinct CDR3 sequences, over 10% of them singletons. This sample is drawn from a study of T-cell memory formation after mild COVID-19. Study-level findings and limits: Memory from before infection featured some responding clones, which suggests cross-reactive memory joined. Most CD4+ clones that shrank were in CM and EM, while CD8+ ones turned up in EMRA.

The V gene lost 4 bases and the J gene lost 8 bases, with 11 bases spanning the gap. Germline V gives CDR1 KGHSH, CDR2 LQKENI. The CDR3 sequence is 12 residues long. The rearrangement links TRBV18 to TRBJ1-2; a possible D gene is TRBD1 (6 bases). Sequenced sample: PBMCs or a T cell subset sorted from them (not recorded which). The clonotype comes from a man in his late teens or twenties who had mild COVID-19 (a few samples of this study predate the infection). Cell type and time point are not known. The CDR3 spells CASSQTGLGYTF. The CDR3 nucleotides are TGTGCCAGCTCACAGACAGGCCTGGGCTACACCTTC.